This TCR beta chain is from a study of shared clonotypes between healthy human individuals. The CDR3 is 15 residues long. Trimming took 2 bases from V and 5 from J, leaving 14 bases between them. Germline V gene sequence: CDR1 MNHNS, CDR2 SASEGT. Only CD45RO-negative cells positively selected for CCR7 counted as naive CD8 cells, so terminally differentiated effector memory CD45RA+ cells were excluded. In the original processing: ImmunoSEQ output held junction-only sequences without quality scores, so filtering differed. Generated by immunoSEQ multiplex PCR, the TCRdb table keeps only in-frame clones and is missing some. D and trimming were read from the DNA, whereas the V and J calls and clone size are those reported in that table. This sample has about 2.1 million clones, with around 93% found just once.

J is TRBJ2-3 and V is TRBV6-1; possible D gene TRBD1, 5 bases. Sequencing was carried out using naive CD8+ T cells from PBMCs. This receptor was taken from a man in his late teens or twenties in good health. Some clones in this sample may be carry-over from other donors' samples. CDR3 in DNA: TGTGCCAGCAGTGAAATCCTTAGGGGCCGAGATACGCAGTATTTT. Translating it yields CASSEILRGRDTQYF.